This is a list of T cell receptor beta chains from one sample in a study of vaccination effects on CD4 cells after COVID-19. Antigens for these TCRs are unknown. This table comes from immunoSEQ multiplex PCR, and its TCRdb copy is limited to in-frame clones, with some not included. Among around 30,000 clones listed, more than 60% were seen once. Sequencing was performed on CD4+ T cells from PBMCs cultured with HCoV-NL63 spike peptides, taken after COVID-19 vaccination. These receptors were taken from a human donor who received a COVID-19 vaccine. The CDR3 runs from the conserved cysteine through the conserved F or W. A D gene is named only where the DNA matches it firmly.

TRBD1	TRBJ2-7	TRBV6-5	CASSLAGQGAYEQYF	TGTGCCAGCAGTCTGGCGGGACAGGGGGCCTACGAGCAGTACTTC
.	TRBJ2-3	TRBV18	CASPRRGVPSTDTQYF	TGTGCCAGCCCACGTAGGGGAGTTCCTAGCACAGATACGCAGTATTTT
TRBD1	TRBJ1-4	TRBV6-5	CASSSHGTGDEKLFF	TGTGCCAGCAGTTCCCACGGGACAGGTGACGAAAAACTGTTTTTT
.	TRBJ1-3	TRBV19	CASSTGDPGNTIYF	TGTGCCAGTAGTACAGGGGATCCAGGAAACACCATATATTTT
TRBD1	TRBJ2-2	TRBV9	CASSVLGQGATGELFF	TGTGCCAGCAGCGTATTGGGACAGGGGGCGACCGGGGAGCTGTTTTTT
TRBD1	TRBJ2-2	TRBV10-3	CAISGDRGEELFF	TGTGCCATCAGCGGAGACAGGGGCGAGGAGCTGTTTTTT
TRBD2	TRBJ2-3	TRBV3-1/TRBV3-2	CASSQGGVRGGTDTQYF	TGTGCCAGCAGCCAGGGGGGTGTGCGGGGGGGCACAGATACGCAGTATTTT
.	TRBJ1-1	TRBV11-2	CASSPVMKGNTEAFF	TGTGCCAGCAGCCCCGTTATGAAGGGAAACACTGAAGCTTTCTTT
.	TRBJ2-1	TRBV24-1	CATSGSVDEQFF	TGTGCCACCAGTGGCAGCGTCGATGAGCAGTTCTTC
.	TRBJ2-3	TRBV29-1	CSVEENARDTQYF	TGCAGCGTTGAAGAAAATGCGAGAGATACGCAGTATTTT